Presented here are 5 T cell receptor beta chains from one specimen sequenced in a study of regulatory T cells in long-lasting Graves disease (dated by TCRdb to the early 2020s). Libraries came from multiplex PCR. Sequencer: Illumina HiSeq 4000. iRepertoire HTBI primers and Arm-PCR amplification of CDR3 regions were used to construct TCR beta libraries. Using fastp at Q25 and MiXCR, TCRdb reprocessed the public reads and kept productive beta chains. Each CDR3 protein gets just one entry, which takes the most common genes and DNA from the rows behind it. The sample includes hundreds of thousands of distinct CDR3 sequences, with under 25% observed a single time. 6.5% to 10% of the sample is in the top ten clones. This specimen's time point label, per the study, means: persistent/refractory GD, antithyroid drugs over 5 years with positive TRAb. RNA was extracted from PBMCs in TRIzol for both TCR sequencing and RNA sequencing.

The sequenced sample was peripheral blood mononuclear cells (PBMCs), obtained when the disease was refractory, from a patient treated with antithyroid drugs. These receptors were obtained from a female donor with Graves disease.

This clonotype has at least ten counts. The rearrangement links TRBV6-5 to TRBJ2-7; 10 bases are a match to TRBD2. Losses at the gene ends were 4 bases for V and 4 bases for J; bases not matched to a gene: 1. The CDR3 sequence is 13 residues long. Germline CDR1 is MNHEY and CDR2 is SVGAGI. The CDR3 nucleotides are TGTGCCAGCAGTTGGACTAGCGGTTACGAGCAGTACTTC. Encoded protein: CASSWTSGYEQYF.

This clonotype was picked up many times. The gene calls are TRBV10-3 and TRBJ2-7; possibly TRBD1 or TRBD2 for D (5 bases each). Germline lookup yields CDR1 ENHRY and CDR2 SYGVKD. V was clipped by 1 base and J by 3 bases, with 13 bases between them. This CDR3 is built from 15 residues. The CDR3 sequence is CAISEFPGRNYEQYF. CDR3 DNA: TGTGCCATCAGTGAGTTCCCGGGACGGAACTACGAGCAGTACTTC.

This chain links TRBV19 with TRBJ2-5; D remains ambiguous. Deletions cut 7 bases from V and 2 bases from J, with 17 bases between. The CDR3 contains 15 residues. Germline lookup yields CDR1 LNHDA and CDR2 SQIVND (reference sequence). CDR3 amino acids: CASIFSGRRQETQYF. CDR3 nucleotides: TGTGCCAGTATTTTTAGTGGGCGGCGACAAGAGACCCAGTACTTC. Based on the CDR3 plus reference TRBV19 and TRBJ2-5, the full variable domain is DGGITQSPKYLFRKEGQNVTLSCEQNLNHDAMYWYRQDPGQGLRLIYYSQIVNDFQKGDIAEGYSVSREKKESFPLTVTSAQKNPTAFYLCASIFSGRRQETQYFGPGTRLLVL.

Ten or more counts support this clonotype. The rearrangement uses TRBV20-1 and TRBJ2-6; D is unresolved. This CDR3 has 13 residues. Per the germline V gene, CDR1 is DFQATT and CDR2 is SNEGSKA (reference sequence). Trimming cost V 2 bases and J 4 bases, with 6 bases left between them. The CDR3 here is CSARRVGANVLTF. CDR3 DNA sequence: TGCAGTGCTAGAAGGGTAGGGGCCAACGTCCTGACTTTC.

V usage is TRBV3-1 and J usage is TRBJ2-1, with a weak D call TRBD2 (5 bases). The CDR3 sequence is 14 residues long. Trimming left V 4 bases short and J 7 bases short, with 14 bases between. CDR1 and CDR2 (germline): LGHDT, YNNKEL (reference sequence). The CDR3 nucleotides are TGTGCCAGCAGCCTAGGACTGGGGTTTAATGAGCAGTTCTTC. It is translated as CASSLGLGFNEQFF.